These 19 T cell receptor beta chains share one sample of origin, sequenced in a study of blood T cell repertoires in COVID-19. Using immunoSEQ multiplex PCR, the repertoire was profiled, and TCRdb retains in-frame clones only, with some absent. The sample holds about 200,000 clones, over 75% seen once. Sequenced: PBMCs or T cells enriched from blood (not recorded which). Every receptor here comes from a woman aged 40-49 years with acute COVID-19.

This chain joins TRBV19 and TRBJ2-2; the match to TRBD1 covers 10 bases. This CDR3 has 15 amino acids. CDR1 is LNHDA and CDR2 is SQIVND in the germline V gene (reference sequence). After removal of 5 bases from V and 3 bases from J, the junction contained 3 bases not matched to a gene. The CDR3 spells CASSRDRGYTGELFF. The CDR3 nucleotides read TGTGCCAGTAGTCGGGACAGGGGTTACACCGGGGAGCTGTTTTTT.

The chain links TRBV27 to TRBJ1-2, with TRBD1 matching 10 bases. The CDR3 length is 14 residues. The ends lost 3 bases at V and 3 bases at J; junction bases unmatched: 1. CDR1 and CDR2 (germline): MNHEY, SMNVEV (reference sequence). Here the CDR3 DNA reads TGTGCCAGCAGTTTGGACAGGGGGGACTATGGCTACACCTTC. It encodes CASSLDRGDYGYTF.

The chain joins TRBV6-5 to TRBJ2-7; tentative D call: TRBD1 (5 bases). V was pared by 6 bases and J by 0 bases, with 9 bases between. CDR1 and CDR2 (germline): MNHEY, SVGAGI. This CDR3 has 13 residues. The CDR3 bases are TGTGCCAGCAGGGACACGAGCTCCTACGAGCAGTACTTC. Protein: CASRDTSSYEQYF.

This chain uses TRBV5-1 with TRBJ1-5, with TRBD1 identical over 12 bases. The J segment lost 3 bases and the V segment lost 6 bases, leaving 16 bases of the junction unmatched. Germline values: CDR1 SGHRS, CDR2 YFSETQ. This CDR3 comprises 19 residues. CDR3 sequence (DNA): TGCGCCAGCAAGCCCTCCGGGACAGGGGGCCGGTGGGACAATCAGCCCCAGCATTTT. Translating it yields CASKPSGTGGRWDNQPQHF.

V usage is TRBV19 and J usage is TRBJ1-5, with TRBD1 matching 7 bases. V lost 7 bases, J lost 1 base, and 7 bases stayed unmatched. Per germline, CDR1 LNHDA and CDR2 SQIVND (reference sequence). The CDR3 totals 15 residues. The CDR3 loop is CASNKGQTSNQPQHF. DNA for the CDR3: TGTGCCAGTAATAAGGGACAGACCAGCAATCAGCCCCAGCATTTT.

This clone has just one count. Distinct nucleotide sequences in the sample also encode this CDR3. V gene TRBV30 combines with J gene TRBJ1-6; possible D gene TRBD1, 5 bases. Trimming took 1 base from V and 7 from J, leaving 14 bases between them. The CDR3 length is 15 residues. Looked up from germline, CDR1 is GTSNPN and CDR2 is SVGIG (reference sequence). Here the CDR3 DNA reads TGTGCCTGGAGTGACTACAGGTTATTCAATTCACCCCTCCACTTT. Its translation is CAWSDYRLFNSPLHF.

This clone showed up just a few times. The chain joins TRBV2 to TRBJ1-5; the D is unclear. CDR3 length: 15 amino acids. Germline V gives CDR1 SNHLY, CDR2 FYNNEI. The germline V and J ends were trimmed by 10 bases and 0 bases, with 16 bases remaining between them. The CDR3 loop reads CAIRRSRGSNQPQHF. The CDR3 bases are TGTGCCATCCGCCGGTCTCGGGGTAGCAATCAGCCCCAGCATTTT.

This clone was detected a few times. The V gene is TRBV29-1, the J gene TRBJ1-2; 8 bases line up with TRBD1. Germline V gene lookup returns CDR1 SQVTM and CDR2 ANQGSEA. Germline trimming cut 5 bases from V and 8 bases from J; bases unmatched to any gene: 4. This CDR3 has 11 amino acids. This chain's CDR3 is CSVMTGEGYTF. The DNA for the CDR3 is TGCAGCGTTATGACAGGGGAGGGCTACACCTTC.

The chain uses TRBV21-1 and TRBJ2-3; TRBD2 is the table's D call and was not checked against the DNA. TRBV21-1 represents a pseudogene. This CDR3 region has 12 residues. The CDR3 DNA reads as TGTGCCAGCAAACTTTACGCAGATACGCAGTATTTT. It specifies CASKLYADTQYF.

For this clone: Other DNA sequences in this specimen translate into the identical CDR3. This rearrangement joins TRBV5-4 to TRBJ2-2; D might be TRBD1 (5 bases). CDR1 is SGHNT and CDR2 is YYREEE in the germline V gene (reference sequence). V was pared by 0 bases and J by 5 bases, with 8 bases between. The CDR3 extends over 14 amino acids. The CDR3, as DNA: TGTGCCAGCAGCTTGGTCCAGGGTACCGGGGAGCTGTTTTTT. This gives the protein CASSLVQGTGELFF.

This clone came up a few times. This rearrangement joins TRBV28 to TRBJ1-6; TRBD1 aligns across 9 bases. J lost 9 bases, V lost 4 bases, and 10 bases had no gene match. The CDR3 loop spans 16 amino acids. Germline CDR1 is MDHEN and CDR2 is SYDVKM. The CDR3 sequence: CASSSQGQGRASPLHF. DNA of the CDR3: TGTGCCAGCAGTTCCCAGGGACAGGGCAGGGCTTCACCCCTCCACTTT.

In this sample, this clone turned up once. The chain uses TRBV5-1 and TRBJ2-1; 11 bases are a match to TRBD2. Trimming removed 0 bases from V and 0 bases from J; junction bases left unmatched: 8. Germline V lookup: CDR1 SGHRS, CDR2 YFSETQ. This CDR3 comprises 19 residues. The CDR3 coding sequence is TGCGCCAGCAGCTTGGCCGGGACTAGCGGACTTAGCTCCTACAATGAGCAGTTCTTC. It codes for CASSLAGTSGLSSYNEQFF.

The rearrangement uses TRBV7-8 and TRBJ2-2, with 9 bases matching TRBD1. Germline V lookup: CDR1 SGHVS, CDR2 FQNEAQ. With V trimmed by 5 bases and J by 7 bases, 8 bases remained unmatched. The CDR3 is 15 amino acids. The CDR3 nucleotides read TGTGCCAGCAGCACCGGACAGGGGCAAGTCGGGGAGCTGTTTTTT. Its translation: CASSTGQGQVGELFF.

The J gene is TRBJ1-5, the V gene TRBV2; TRBD1 aligns across 7 bases. The CDR3 is 16 amino acids. Trimming at V came to 4 bases and at J to 0 bases, leaving 6 bases not matched to a gene. Germline assignment: CDR1 SNHLY and CDR2 FYNNEI. The CDR3 reads CASSGEGGYSNQPQHF. The CDR3 nucleotides read TGTGCCAGCAGTGGGGAAGGGGGCTATAGCAATCAGCCCCAGCATTTT.

This chain uses TRBV3-1 (or the pseudogene TRBV3-2) with TRBJ2-7; the match to TRBD1 covers 10 bases. CDR1 LGHDT and CDR2 YNNKEL come from the germline V gene (reference sequence). Trimming removed 4 bases from V and 6 bases from J; junction bases left unmatched: 3. The CDR3 extends over 13 amino acids. The CDR3 DNA sequence: TGTGCCAGCAGCCCCTGGACAGGGGGCGAGCAGTACTTC. It codes for CASSPWTGGEQYF.

This sequence joins TRBV7-6 and TRBJ1-2; D is possibly TRBD1 (5 bases). Per the germline V gene, CDR1 is SGHVS and CDR2 is FNYEAQ. The CDR3 is made up of 14 amino acids. Trimming pared 5 bases from V and 3 bases from J, leaving 13 bases between. The CDR3 DNA is TGTGCCAGCAGCCTAGGTTCGGGGGACTATGGCTACACCTTC. Translating gives CASSLGSGDYGYTF.

This rearrangement joins TRBV5-1 to TRBJ1-6, with D perhaps TRBD1 (6 bases). With 3 bases removed from V and 6 bases from J, the gap between germline ends came to 13 bases. CDR1 and CDR2 from the germline V gene are SGHRS and YFSETQ. The CDR3 has 15 residues. In nucleotides, the CDR3 is TGCGCCAGCAGCTCGGGGACACCCCTTAATTCACCCCTCCACTTT. This encodes CASSSGTPLNSPLHF.

The chain links TRBV2 to TRBJ1-2; 7 bases align to TRBD1. There are 15 residues in the CDR3. V gave up 3 bases and J gave up 2 bases; unmatched junction bases: 6. CDR1 and CDR2 (germline): SNHLY, FYNNEI. The CDR3 coding sequence is TGTGCCAGCAGTGAGGACGGACAGGCAAACTATGGCTACACCTTC. It specifies CASSEDGQANYGYTF.

The chain's CDR3 is CASSFGLAGREETQYF. The DNA for the CDR3 is TGTGCCAGCAGCTTCGGACTAGCGGGGAGGGAAGAGACCCAGTACTTC. The rearrangement joins TRBV7-9 to TRBJ2-5; 12 positions match TRBD2. Germline CDR1 reads SEHNR; CDR2 reads FQNEAQ (reference sequence). The CDR3 length is 16 residues. The V segment lost 3 bases and the J segment 3 bases; nucleotides outside the gene matches: 5.